The source of this T cell receptor beta chain is a study of blood T cell repertoires in COVID-19. Authors' data handling: Amplification with reference gene primers provided the estimates of nucleated cell counts. Clones were read by immunoSEQ multiplex PCR, and TCRdb kept only the in-frame ones, dropping some. Clone size and the V and J calls come from that table; the DNA yielded D and trimming. The sample records some 97,000 clones, just over 90% being singletons. V lost 5 bases to trimming and J lost 4 bases, with 7 bases between them. CDR3 length: 12 amino acids. Looked up from germline, CDR1 is LNHDA and CDR2 is SQIVND (reference sequence).

Sequencing was done on a sample of peripheral blood. The chain has TRBV19 and TRBJ2-3; D remains unclear. The TCR was taken from a man between 60 and 70 years old with acute or convalescent COVID-19. The CDR3 sequence is CASSALADTQYF. The CDR3, as DNA: TGTGCCAGTAGTGCCCTAGCAGATACGCAGTATTTT.